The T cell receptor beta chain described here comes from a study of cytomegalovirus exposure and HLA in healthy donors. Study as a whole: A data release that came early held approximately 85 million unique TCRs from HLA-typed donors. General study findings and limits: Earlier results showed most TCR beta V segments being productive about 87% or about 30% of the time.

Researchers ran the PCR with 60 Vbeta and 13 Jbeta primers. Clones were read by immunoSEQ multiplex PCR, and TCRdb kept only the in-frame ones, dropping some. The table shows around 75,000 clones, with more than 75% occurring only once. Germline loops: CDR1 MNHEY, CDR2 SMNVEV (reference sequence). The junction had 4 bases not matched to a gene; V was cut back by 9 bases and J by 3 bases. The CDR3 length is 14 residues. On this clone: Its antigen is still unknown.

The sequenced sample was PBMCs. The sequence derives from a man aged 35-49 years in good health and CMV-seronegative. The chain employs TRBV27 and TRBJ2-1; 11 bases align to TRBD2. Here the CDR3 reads CASKTSGDYNEQFF. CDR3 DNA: TGTGCCAGTAAGACTAGCGGGGACTACAATGAGCAGTTCTTC.